A few counts support the clone carrying this T cell receptor beta chain. With 2 bases removed from V and 5 bases from J, the gap between germline ends came to 6 bases. CDR1 and CDR2 from the germline V gene are PRHDT and FYEKMQ (reference sequence). CDR3 length: 12 amino acids. These data come from a study of patients and donors after allogeneic stem cell transplantation. Each CDR3 protein gets one entry after TCRdb re-called the RT-PCR reads with MiXCR. The table includes about 110,000 distinct CDR3 sequences, over 30% detected once. The sequenced material came from blood, either unsorted or a sorted T cell fraction (not recorded which). This rearrangement joins TRBV13 to TRBJ1-1, with D unresolved. The TCR was taken from a human donor who was either an allogeneic HSCT recipient or a stem cell or donor lymphocyte infusion donor (not recorded which). It is not recorded whose cells these are; they may come from a transplant donor. CDR3 loop: CASSLFQTEAFF. In DNA, the CDR3 is TGTGCCAGCAGCTTATTTCAGACTGAAGCTTTCTTT.